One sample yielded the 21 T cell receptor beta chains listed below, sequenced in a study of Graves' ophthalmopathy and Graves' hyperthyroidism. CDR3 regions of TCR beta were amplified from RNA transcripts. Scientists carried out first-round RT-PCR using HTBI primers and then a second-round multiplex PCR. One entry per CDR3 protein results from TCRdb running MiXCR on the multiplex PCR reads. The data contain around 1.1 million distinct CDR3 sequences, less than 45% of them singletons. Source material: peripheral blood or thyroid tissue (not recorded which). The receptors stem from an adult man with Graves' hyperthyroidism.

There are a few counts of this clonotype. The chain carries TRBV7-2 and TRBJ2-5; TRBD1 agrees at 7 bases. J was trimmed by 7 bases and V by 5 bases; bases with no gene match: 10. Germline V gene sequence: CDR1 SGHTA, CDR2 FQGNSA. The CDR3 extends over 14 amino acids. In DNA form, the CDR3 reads TGTGCCAGCAGCGGACAGGACAGGATGGGGACCCAGTACTTC. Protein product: CASSGQDRMGTQYF.

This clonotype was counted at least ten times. The chain's CDR3 is CSARGQGHGYTF. The CDR3 coding sequence is TGCAGTGCTAGGGGACAGGGTCATGGCTACACCTTC. This chain links TRBV20-1 with TRBJ1-2; 9 bases fit TRBD1. The trim removed 3 bases at V and 6 bases at J, leaving 2 bases unmatched. The CDR3 is 12 amino acids. The germline CDR1 and CDR2 sequences are DFQATT and SNEGSKA (reference sequence).

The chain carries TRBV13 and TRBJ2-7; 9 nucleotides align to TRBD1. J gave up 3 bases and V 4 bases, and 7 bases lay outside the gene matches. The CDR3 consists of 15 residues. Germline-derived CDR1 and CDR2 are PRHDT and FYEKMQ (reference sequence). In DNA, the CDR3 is TGTGCCAGCAGCTCCCAGGGGACAGGGTTCTACGAGCAGTACTTC. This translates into CASSSQGTGFYEQYF.

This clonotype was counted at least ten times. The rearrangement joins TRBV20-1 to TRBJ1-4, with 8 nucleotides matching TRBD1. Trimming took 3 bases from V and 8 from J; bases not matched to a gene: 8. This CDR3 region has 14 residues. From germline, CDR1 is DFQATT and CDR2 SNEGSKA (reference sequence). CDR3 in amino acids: CSARAGGSREKLFF. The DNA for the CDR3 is TGCAGTGCTAGGGCAGGGGGCTCGCGGGAAAAACTGTTTTTT.

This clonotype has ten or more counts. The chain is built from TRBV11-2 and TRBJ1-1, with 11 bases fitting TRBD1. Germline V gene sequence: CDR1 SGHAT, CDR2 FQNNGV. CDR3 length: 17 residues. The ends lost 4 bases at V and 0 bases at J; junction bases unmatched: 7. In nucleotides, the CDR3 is TGTGCCAGCAGCTATCTTGGACAGGGGGCGATGAACACTGAAGCTTTCTTT. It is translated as CASSYLGQGAMNTEAFF.

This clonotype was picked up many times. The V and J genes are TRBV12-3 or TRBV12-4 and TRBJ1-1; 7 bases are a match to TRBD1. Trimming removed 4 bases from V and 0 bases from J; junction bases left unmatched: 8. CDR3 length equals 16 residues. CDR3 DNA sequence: TGTGCCAGCAGTTCATTCGCAGGGGGACTGAACACTGAAGCTTTCTTT. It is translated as CASSSFAGGLNTEAFF.

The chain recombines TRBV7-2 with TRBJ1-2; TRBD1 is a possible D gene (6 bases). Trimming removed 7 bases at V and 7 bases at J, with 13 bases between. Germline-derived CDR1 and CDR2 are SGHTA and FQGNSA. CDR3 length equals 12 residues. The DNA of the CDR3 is TGTGCCAGCAAGATGGGGGCACTTGGCTACACCTTC. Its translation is CASKMGALGYTF.

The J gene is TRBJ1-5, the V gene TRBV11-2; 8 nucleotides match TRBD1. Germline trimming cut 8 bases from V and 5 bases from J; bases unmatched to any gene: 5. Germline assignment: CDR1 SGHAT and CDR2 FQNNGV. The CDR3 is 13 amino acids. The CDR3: CASRTGSDQPQHF. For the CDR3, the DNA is TGTGCCAGCCGGACAGGGAGTGATCAGCCCCAGCATTTT.

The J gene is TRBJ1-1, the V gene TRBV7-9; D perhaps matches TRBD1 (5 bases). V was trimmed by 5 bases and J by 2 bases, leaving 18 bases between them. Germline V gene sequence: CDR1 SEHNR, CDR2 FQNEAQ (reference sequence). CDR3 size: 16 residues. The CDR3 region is CASSRGLGRTNTEAFF. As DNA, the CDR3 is TGTGCCAGCAGCCGAGGGCTAGGCAGGACAAACACTGAAGCTTTCTTT.

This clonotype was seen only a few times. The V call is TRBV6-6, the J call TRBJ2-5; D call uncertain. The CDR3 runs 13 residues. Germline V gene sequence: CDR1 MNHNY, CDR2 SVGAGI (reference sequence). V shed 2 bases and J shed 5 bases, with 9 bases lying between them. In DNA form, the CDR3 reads TGTGCCAGCAGTTACGGCCGGAGCGAGACCCAGTACTTC. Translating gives CASSYGRSETQYF.

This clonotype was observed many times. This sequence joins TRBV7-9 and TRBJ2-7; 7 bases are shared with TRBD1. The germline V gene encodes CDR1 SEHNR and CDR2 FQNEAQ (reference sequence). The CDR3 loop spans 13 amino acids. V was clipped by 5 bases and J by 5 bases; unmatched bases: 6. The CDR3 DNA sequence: TGTGCCAGCAGCGGAGACGACAGGGACGAGCAGTACTTC. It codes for CASSGDDRDEQYF. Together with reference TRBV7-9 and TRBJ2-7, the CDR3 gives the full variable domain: DTGVSQNPRHKITKRGQNVTFRCDPISEHNRLYWYRQTLGQGPEFLTYFQNEAQLEKSRLLSDRFSAERPKGSFSTLEIQRTEQGDSAMYLCASSGDDRDEQYFGPGTRLTVT.

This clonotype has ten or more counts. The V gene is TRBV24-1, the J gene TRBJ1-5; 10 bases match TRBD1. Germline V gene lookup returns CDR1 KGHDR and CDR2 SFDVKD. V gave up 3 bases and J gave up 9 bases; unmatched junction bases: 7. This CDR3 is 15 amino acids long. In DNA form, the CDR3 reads TGTGCCACCAGTGATCGGGACAGGGGCTTGGGGCCCCAGCATTTT. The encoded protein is CATSDRDRGLGPQHF.

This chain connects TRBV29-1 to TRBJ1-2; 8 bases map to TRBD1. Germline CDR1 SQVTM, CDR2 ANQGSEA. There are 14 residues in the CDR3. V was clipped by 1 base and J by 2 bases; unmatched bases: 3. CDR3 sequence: CSVEGQGLNYGYTF. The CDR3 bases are TGCAGCGTTGAAGGACAGGGGTTGAACTATGGCTACACCTTC. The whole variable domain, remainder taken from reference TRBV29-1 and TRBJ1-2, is SAVISQKPSRDICQRGTSLTIQCQVDSQVTMMFWYRQQPGQSLTLIATANQGSEATYESGFVIDKFPISRPNLTFSTLTVSNMSPEDSSIYLCSVEGQGLNYGYTFGSGTRLTVV.

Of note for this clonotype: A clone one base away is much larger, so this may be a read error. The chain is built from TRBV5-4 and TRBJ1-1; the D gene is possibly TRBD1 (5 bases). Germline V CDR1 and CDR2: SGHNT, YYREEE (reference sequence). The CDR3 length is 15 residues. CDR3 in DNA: TGCGCCAGCAGCTTGGCTCGTGAAGGGGCGGCTGAAGCTTTCTTT. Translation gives CASSLAREGAAEAFF. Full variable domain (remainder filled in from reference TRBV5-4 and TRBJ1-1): ETGVTQSPTHLIKTRGQQVTLRCSSQSGHNTVSWYQQALGQGPQFIFQYYREEENGRGNFPPRFSGLQFPNYSSELNVNALELDDSALYLCASSLAREGAAEAFFGQGTRLTVV.

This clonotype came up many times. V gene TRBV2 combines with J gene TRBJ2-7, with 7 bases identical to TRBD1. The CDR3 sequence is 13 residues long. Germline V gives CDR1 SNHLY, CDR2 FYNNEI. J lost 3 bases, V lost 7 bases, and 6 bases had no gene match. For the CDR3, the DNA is TGTGCCAGCAAAGTCGACAGGGTCTACGAGCAGTACTTC. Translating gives CASKVDRVYEQYF.

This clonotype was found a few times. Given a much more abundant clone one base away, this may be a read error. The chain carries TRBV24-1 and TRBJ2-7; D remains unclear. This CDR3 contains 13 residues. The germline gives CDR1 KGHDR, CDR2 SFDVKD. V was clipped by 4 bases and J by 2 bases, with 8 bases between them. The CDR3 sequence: CATSDSDTYEQYF. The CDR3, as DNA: TGTGCCACCAGTGACTCAGACACCTACGAGCAGTACTTC.

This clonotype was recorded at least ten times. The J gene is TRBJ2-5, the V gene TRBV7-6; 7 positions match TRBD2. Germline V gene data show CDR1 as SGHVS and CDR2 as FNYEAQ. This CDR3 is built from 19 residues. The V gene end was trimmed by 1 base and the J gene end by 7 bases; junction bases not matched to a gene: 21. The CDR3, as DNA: TGTGCCAGCAGCTTAGTCAATCGTGGCGGGAGCGGTCAAAGGGTGACCCAGTACTTC. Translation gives CASSLVNRGGSGQRVTQYF.

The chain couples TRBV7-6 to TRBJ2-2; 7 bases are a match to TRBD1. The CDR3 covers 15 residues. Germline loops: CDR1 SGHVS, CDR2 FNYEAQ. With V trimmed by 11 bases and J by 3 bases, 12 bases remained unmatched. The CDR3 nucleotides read TGTGCCTGGAGACAGGGTAGGCGGTACACCGGGGAGCTGTTTTTT. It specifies CAWRQGRRYTGELFF. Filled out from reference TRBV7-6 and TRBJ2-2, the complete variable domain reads GAGVSQSPRYKVTKRGQDVALRCDPISGHVSLYWYRQALGQGPEFLTYFNYEAQQDKSGLPNDRFSAERPEGSISTLTIQRTEQRDSAMYRCAWRQGRRYTGELFFGEGSRLTVL.

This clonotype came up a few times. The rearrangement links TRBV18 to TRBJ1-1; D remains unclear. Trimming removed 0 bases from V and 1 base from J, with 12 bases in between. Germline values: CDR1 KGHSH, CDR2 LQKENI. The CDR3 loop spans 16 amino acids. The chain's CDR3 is CASSPPSRARNTEAFF. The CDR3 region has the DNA TGTGCCAGCTCACCACCTTCAAGGGCAAGGAACACTGAAGCTTTCTTT. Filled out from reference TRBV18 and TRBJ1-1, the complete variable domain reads NAGVMQNPRHLVRRRGQEARLRCSPMKGHSHVYWYRQLPEEGLKFMVYLQKENIIDESGMPKERFSAEFPKEGPSILRIQQVVRGDSAAYFCASSPPSRARNTEAFFGQGTRLTVV.

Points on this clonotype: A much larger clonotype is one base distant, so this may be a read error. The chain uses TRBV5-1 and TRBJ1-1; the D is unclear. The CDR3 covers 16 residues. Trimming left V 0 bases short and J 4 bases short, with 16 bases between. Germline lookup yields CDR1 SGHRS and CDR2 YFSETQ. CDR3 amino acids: CASSLAPNDKFTEAFF. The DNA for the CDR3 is TGCGCCAGCAGCTTGGCCCCGAACGACAAGTTCACTGAAGCTTTCTTT.

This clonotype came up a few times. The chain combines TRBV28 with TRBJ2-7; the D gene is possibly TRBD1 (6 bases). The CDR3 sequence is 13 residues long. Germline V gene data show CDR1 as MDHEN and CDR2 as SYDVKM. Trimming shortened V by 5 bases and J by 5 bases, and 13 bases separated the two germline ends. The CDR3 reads CASSQITGNEQYF. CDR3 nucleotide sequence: TGTGCCAGCAGTCAAATTACAGGGAACGAGCAGTACTTC. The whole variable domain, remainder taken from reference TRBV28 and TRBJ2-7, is DVKVTQSSRYLVKRTGEKVFLECVQDMDHENMFWYRQDPGLGLRLIYFSYDVKMKEKGDIPEGYSVSREKKERFSLILESASTNQTSMYLCASSQITGNEQYFGPGTRLTVT.